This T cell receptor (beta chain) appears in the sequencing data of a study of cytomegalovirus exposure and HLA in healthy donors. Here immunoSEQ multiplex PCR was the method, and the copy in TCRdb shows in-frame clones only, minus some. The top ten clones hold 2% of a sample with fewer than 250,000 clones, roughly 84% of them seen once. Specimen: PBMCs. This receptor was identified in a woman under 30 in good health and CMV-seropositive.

The CDR3 coding sequence is TGTGCCAGCTCACCGGGACTAGCGGGAGGGGCCTACAATGAGCAGTTCTTC. Translation: CASSPGLAGGAYNEQFF. This sequence joins TRBV18 and TRBJ2-1, with TRBD2 identical over 16 bases. Trimming at V came to 3 bases and at J to 2 bases, leaving 1 base not matched to a gene. This CDR3 spans 17 amino acids. CDR1 and CDR2 (germline): KGHSH, LQKENI.